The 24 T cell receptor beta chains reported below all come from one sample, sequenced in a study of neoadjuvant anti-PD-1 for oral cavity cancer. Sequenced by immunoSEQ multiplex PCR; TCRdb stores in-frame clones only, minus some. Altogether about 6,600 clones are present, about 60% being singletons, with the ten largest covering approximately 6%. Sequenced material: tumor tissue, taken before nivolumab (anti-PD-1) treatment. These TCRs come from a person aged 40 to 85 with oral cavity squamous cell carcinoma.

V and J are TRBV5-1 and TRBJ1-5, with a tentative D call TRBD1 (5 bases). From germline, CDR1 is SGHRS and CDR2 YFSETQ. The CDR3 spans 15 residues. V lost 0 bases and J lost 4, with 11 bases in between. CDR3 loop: CASSLDGTENQPQHF. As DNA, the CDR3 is TGCGCCAGCAGCTTGGATGGGACGGAGAATCAGCCCCAGCATTTT. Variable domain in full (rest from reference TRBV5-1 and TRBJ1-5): KAGVTQTPRYLIKTRGQQVTLSCSPISGHRSVSWYQQTPGQGLQFLFEYFSETQRNKGNFPGRFSGRQFSNSRSEMNVSTLELGDSALYLCASSLDGTENQPQHFGDGTRLSIL.

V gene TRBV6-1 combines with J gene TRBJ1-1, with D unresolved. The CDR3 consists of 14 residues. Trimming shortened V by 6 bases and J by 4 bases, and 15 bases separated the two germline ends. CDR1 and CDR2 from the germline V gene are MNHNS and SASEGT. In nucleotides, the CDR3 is TGTGCCAGCAGAAACCTCGAGGGATCCACTGAAGCTTTCTTT. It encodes CASRNLEGSTEAFF.

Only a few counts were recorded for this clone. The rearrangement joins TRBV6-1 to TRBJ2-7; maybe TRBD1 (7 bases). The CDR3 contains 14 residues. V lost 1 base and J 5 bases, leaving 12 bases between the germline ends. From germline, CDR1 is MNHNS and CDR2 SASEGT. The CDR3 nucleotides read TGTGCCAGCAGTGAAGACGGCAGGGGGGACGAGCAGTACTTC. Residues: CASSEDGRGDEQYF.

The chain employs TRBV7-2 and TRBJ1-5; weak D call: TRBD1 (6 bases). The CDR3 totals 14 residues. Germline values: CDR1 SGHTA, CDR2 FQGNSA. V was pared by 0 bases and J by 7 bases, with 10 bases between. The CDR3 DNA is TGTGCCAGCAGCTTAGCGGGGGGCGCCCAGCCCCAGCATTTT. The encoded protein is CASSLAGGAQPQHF.

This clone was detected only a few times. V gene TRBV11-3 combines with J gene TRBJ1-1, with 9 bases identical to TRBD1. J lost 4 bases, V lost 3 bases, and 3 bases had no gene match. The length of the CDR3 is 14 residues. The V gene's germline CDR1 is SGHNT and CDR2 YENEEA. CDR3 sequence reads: CASSFGQGSTEAFF. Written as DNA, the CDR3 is TGTGCCAGCAGCTTCGGACAGGGGAGCACTGAAGCTTTCTTT.

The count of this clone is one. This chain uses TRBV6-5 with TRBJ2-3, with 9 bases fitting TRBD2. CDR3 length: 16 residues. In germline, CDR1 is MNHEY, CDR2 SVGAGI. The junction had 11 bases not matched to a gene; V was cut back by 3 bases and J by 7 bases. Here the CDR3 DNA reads TGTGCCAGCAGTTATTTCTGGGCTAGCGGGGTGAATACGCAGTATTTT. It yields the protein CASSYFWASGVNTQYF.

The CDR3 spells CASSLRTVNEQYF. The CDR3 region has the DNA TGTGCCAGCAGCTTAAGAACAGTTAACGAGCAGTACTTC. The chain carries TRBV7-2 and TRBJ2-7; D is undetermined. This CDR3 contains 13 residues. V shed 2 bases and J shed 5 bases, with 10 bases lying between them. Germline-derived CDR1 and CDR2 are SGHTA and FQGNSA.

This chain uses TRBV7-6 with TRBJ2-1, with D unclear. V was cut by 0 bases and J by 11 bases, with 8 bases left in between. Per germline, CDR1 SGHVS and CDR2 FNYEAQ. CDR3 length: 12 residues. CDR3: CASSLAVGKQFF. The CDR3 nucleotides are TGTGCCAGCAGCTTAGCGGTCGGAAAGCAGTTCTTC. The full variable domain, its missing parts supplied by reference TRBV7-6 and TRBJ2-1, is GAGVSQSPRYKVTKRGQDVALRCDPISGHVSLYWYRQALGQGPEFLTYFNYEAQQDKSGLPNDRFSAERPEGSISTLTIQRTEQRDSAMYRCASSLAVGKQFFGPGTRLTVL.

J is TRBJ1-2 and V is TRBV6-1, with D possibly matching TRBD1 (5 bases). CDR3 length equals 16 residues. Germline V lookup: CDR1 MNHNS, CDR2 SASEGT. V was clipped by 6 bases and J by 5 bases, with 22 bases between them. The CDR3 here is CASSESHGGGWYGYTF. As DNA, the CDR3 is TGTGCCAGCAGCGAATCCCATGGGGGAGGATGGTATGGCTACACCTTC.

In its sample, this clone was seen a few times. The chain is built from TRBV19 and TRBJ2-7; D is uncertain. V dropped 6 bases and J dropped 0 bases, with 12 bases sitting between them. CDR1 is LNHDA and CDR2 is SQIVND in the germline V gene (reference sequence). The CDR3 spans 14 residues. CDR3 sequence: CASSLRSDSYEQYF. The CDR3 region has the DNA TGTGCCAGTAGCCTTCGGAGCGACTCCTACGAGCAGTACTTC.

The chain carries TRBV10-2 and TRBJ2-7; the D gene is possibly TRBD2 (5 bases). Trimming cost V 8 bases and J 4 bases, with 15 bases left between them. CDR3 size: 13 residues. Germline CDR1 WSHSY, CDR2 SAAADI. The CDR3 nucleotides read TGCGCCAGCGGGCGTTTAGCGTGGTACGAGCAGTACTTC. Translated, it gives CASGRLAWYEQYF.

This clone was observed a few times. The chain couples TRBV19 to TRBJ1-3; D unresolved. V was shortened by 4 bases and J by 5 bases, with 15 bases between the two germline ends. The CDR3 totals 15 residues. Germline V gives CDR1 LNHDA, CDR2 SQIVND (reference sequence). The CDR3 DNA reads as TGTGCCAGTAGTAGAACACCTCGGATCCGAAACACCATATATTTT. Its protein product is CASSRTPRIRNTIYF.

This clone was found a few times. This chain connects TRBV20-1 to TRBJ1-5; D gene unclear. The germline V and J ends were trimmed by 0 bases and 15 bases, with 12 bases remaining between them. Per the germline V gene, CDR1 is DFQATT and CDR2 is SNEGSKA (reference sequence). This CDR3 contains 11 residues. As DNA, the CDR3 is TGCAGTGCTAGAGACGGGGAGAGTCTGCATTTT. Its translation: CSARDGESLHF.

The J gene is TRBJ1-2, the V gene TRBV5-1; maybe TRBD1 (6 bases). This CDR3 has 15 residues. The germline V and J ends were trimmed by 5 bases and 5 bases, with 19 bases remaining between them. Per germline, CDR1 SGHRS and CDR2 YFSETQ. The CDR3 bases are TGCGCCAGCAGGTTGCGGACAGCTCCCCAATATGGCTACACCTTC. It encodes CASRLRTAPQYGYTF. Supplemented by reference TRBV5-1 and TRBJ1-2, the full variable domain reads KAGVTQTPRYLIKTRGQQVTLSCSPISGHRSVSWYQQTPGQGLQFLFEYFSETQRNKGNFPGRFSGRQFSNSRSEMNVSTLELGDSALYLCASRLRTAPQYGYTFGSGTRLTVV.

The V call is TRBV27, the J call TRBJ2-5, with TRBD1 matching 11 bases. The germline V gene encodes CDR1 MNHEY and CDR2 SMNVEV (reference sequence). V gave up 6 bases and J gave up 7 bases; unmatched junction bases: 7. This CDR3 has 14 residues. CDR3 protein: CASRADRGRGTQYF. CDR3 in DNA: TGTGCCAGCAGAGCGGACAGGGGGCGAGGGACCCAGTACTTC.

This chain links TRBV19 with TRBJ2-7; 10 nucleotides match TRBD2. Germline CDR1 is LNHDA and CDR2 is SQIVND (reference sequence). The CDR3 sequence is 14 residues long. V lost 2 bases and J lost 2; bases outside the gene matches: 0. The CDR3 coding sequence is TGTGCCAGTAGTATACTAGCGGGAGCCTACGAGCAGTACTTC. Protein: CASSILAGAYEQYF.

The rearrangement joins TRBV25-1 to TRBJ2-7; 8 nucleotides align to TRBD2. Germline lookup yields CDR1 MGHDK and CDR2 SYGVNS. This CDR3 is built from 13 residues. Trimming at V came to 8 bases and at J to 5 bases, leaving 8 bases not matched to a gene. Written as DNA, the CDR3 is TGTGCCAGCGAGAGCGGGAGCAGCAACGAGCAGTACTTC. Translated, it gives CASESGSSNEQYF.

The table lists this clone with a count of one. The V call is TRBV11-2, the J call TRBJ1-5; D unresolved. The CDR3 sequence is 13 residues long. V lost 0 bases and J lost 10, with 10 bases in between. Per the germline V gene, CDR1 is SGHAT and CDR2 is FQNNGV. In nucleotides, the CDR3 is TGTGCCAGCAGCTTAGAGTATCTGCAACCCCAGCATTTT. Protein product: CASSLEYLQPQHF.

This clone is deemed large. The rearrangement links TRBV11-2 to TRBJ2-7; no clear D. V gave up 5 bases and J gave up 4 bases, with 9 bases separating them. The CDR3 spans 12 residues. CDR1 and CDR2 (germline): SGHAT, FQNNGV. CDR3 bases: TGTGCCAGCAGCCCCCCCGGGTACGAGCAGTACTTC. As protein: CASSPPGYEQYF.

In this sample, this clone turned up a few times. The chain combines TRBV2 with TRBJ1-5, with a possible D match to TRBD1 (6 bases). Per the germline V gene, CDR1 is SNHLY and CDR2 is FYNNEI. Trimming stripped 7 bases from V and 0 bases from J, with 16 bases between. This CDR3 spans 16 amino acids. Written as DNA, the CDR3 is TGTGCCAGCACCAGAGGGGGGGAATATAGCAATCAGCCCCAGCATTTT. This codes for CASTRGGEYSNQPQHF. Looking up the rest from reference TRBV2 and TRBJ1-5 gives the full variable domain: EPEVTQTPSHQVTQMGQEVILRCVPISNHLYFYWYRQILGQKVEFLVSFYNNEISEKSEIFDDQFSVERPDGSNFTLKIRSTKLEDSAMYFCASTRGGEYSNQPQHFGDGTRLSIL.

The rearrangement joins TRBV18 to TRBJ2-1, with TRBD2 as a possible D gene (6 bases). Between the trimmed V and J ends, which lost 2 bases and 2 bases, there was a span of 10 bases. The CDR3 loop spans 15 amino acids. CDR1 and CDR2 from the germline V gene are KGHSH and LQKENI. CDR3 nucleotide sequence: TGTGCCAGCTCACCAGGGGGGTCCGCCTACAATGAGCAGTTCTTC. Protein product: CASSPGGSAYNEQFF.

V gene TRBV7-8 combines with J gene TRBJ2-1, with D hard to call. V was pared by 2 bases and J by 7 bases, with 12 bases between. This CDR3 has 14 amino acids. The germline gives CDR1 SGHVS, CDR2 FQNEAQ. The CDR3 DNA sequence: TGTGCCAGCAGCTTAAAGGCGCGGTTGAATGAGCAGTTCTTC. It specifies CASSLKARLNEQFF.

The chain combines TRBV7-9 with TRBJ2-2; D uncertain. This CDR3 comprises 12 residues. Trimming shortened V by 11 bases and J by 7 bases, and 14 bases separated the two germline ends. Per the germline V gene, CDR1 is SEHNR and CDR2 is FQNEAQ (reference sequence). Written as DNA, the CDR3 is TGTGCCCCCCTCATCTGGGGCGGGGAGCTGTTTTTT. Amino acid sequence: CAPLIWGGELFF.

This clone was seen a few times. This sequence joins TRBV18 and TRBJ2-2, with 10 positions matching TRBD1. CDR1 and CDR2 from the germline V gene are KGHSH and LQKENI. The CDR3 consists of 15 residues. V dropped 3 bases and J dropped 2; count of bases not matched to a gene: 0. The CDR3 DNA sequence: TGTGCCAGCTCACCGACAGGGGGCAACACCGGGGAGCTGTTTTTT. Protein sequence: CASSPTGGNTGELFF.